Below are 27 T cell receptor beta chains sequenced from a single sample in a study of neoadjuvant anti-PD-1 for oral cavity cancer. The time point here: after neoadjuvant nivolumab, at surgical resection. Sequencing used immunoSEQ multiplex PCR; TCRdb keeps in-frame clones, though not all of them. The table lists roughly 32,000 clones, approximately 80% of them singletons. The specimen comprised PBMCs, sampled after nivolumab (anti-PD-1) treatment. These TCRs come from a person aged 35-79 years with oral cavity squamous cell carcinoma.

The genes are TRBV7-8 and TRBJ2-2; 12 bases are a match to TRBD2. J gave up 0 bases and V 1 base, and 3 bases lay outside the gene matches. There are 18 residues in the CDR3. Germline CDR1 is SGHVS and CDR2 is FQNEAQ. CDR3: CASSLVASGGANTGELFF. The DNA of the CDR3 is TGTGCCAGCAGCTTAGTGGCTAGCGGGGGGGCGAACACCGGGGAGCTGTTTTTT.

The chain links TRBV4-3 to TRBJ2-2, with D uncertain. The V end was cut by 0 bases, the J end by 6 bases, with 8 bases between. CDR1 is LGHNA and CDR2 is YSLEER in the germline V gene. This CDR3 has 14 amino acids. Written as DNA, the CDR3 is TGCGCCAGCAGCCAAGATGCCAGGTCCGGGGAGCTGTTTTTT. It codes for CASSQDARSGELFF.

V and J are TRBV4-1 and TRBJ2-5, with D possibly being TRBD2 (5 bases). This CDR3 has 15 residues. Germline CDR1 reads MGHRA; CDR2 reads YSYEKL. V was pared by 0 bases and J by 2 bases, with 10 bases between. CDR3 protein: CASSQDLTGQETQYF. CDR3 DNA: TGCGCCAGCAGCCAAGATCTGACGGGGCAAGAGACCCAGTACTTC.

This clone was observed once. The chain employs TRBV19 and TRBJ1-1; TRBD1 might be the D (6 bases). Germline CDR1 and CDR2: LNHDA and SQIVND (reference sequence). The CDR3 extends over 14 amino acids. V lost 7 bases and J lost 4, with 16 bases in between. The CDR3 DNA sequence: TGTGCCAGTATCCGGAACAGGGCCGGCACTGAAGCTTTCTTT. Residues: CASIRNRAGTEAFF.

The rearrangement uses TRBV15 and TRBJ1-2, with 8 bases aligning to TRBD1. V trimming: 3 bases; J trimming: 2 bases; junction bases outside the gene matches: 5. CDR1 and CDR2 from the germline V gene are LNHNV and YYDKDF (reference sequence). This CDR3 comprises 15 residues. The CDR3 coding sequence is TGTGCCACCAGCAGGGGGGGACAGGAAAACTATGGCTACACCTTC. Translation gives CATSRGGQENYGYTF. The whole variable domain, filled in from reference TRBV15 and TRBJ1-2, reads DAMVIQNPRYQVTQFGKPVTLSCSQTLNHNVMYWYQQKSSQAPKLLFHYYDKDFNNEADTPDNFQSRRPNTSFCFLDIRSPGLGDTAMYLCATSRGGQENYGYTFGSGTRLTVV.

The rearrangement uses TRBV5-8 and TRBJ1-3, with D possibly matching TRBD1 (5 bases). This CDR3 has 15 residues. Germline V gives CDR1 SGHTS, CDR2 YDEGEE. Trimming stripped 1 base from V and 5 bases from J, with 13 bases between. The CDR3 region has the DNA TGTGCCAGCAGCTTGATGGCGGCAGGGCGAAACACCATATATTTT. Amino acid sequence: CASSLMAAGRNTIYF.

The chain recombines TRBV19 with TRBJ2-3, with TRBD2 matching 7 bases. The V segment lost 6 bases and the J segment 1 base; nucleotides outside the gene matches: 13. Germline CDR1 is LNHDA and CDR2 is SQIVND (reference sequence). The CDR3 length is 17 residues. The CDR3 bases are TGTGCCAGTAGCTCGGGGTGGCGTCGGGAGGGCACAGATACGCAGTATTTT. This gives the protein CASSSGWRREGTDTQYF.

This chain uses TRBV7-9 with TRBJ1-2; a possible D gene is TRBD1 (5 bases). Trimming took 5 bases from V and 4 from J, leaving 14 bases between them. Germline V gene sequence: CDR1 SEHNR, CDR2 FQNEAQ (reference sequence). CDR3 length: 14 residues. This chain's CDR3 is CASSANQGVYGYTF. The CDR3 nucleotides read TGTGCCAGCAGCGCGAATCAGGGCGTCTATGGCTACACCTTC.

This rearrangement joins TRBV19 to TRBJ1-4; D possibly corresponds to TRBD1 (5 bases). The length of the CDR3 is 14 residues. CDR1 and CDR2 from the germline V gene are LNHDA and SQIVND (reference sequence). The V gene lost 0 bases and the J gene lost 10 bases, with 12 bases spanning the gap. CDR3 amino acids: CASSIEVTEGKLFF. The CDR3 DNA reads as TGTGCCAGTAGTATAGAAGTGACAGAAGGAAAACTGTTTTTT. Full variable domain (remainder filled in from reference TRBV19 and TRBJ1-4): DGGITQSPKYLFRKEGQNVTLSCEQNLNHDAMYWYRQDPGQGLRLIYYSQIVNDFQKGDIAEGYSVSREKKESFPLTVTSAQKNPTAFYLCASSIEVTEGKLFFGSGTQLSVL.

The chain joins TRBV9 to TRBJ2-7; 11 bases map to TRBD2. From germline, CDR1 is SGDLS and CDR2 YYNGEE. The CDR3 is made up of 15 amino acids. With V trimmed by 4 bases and J by 3 bases, 6 bases remained unmatched. The CDR3 coding sequence is TGTGCCAGCAGCCCCCCTAGCGGGGGGTACTACGAGCAGTACTTC. Translated, it gives CASSPPSGGYYEQYF. The whole variable domain, filled in from reference TRBV9 and TRBJ2-7, reads DSGVTQTPKHLITATGQRVTLRCSPRSGDLSVYWYQQSLDQGLQFLIQYYNGEERAKGNILERFSAQQFPDLHSELNLSSLELGDSALYFCASSPPSGGYYEQYFGPGTRLTVT.

The rearrangement joins TRBV15 to TRBJ2-7; D possibly corresponds to TRBD2 (5 bases). V was trimmed by 3 bases and J by 3 bases, leaving 12 bases between them. The CDR3 sequence is 14 residues long. Per the germline V gene, CDR1 is LNHNV and CDR2 is YYDKDF (reference sequence). Here the CDR3 DNA reads TGTGCCACCAGCAGCCCCCGGGGTTACTACGAGCAGTACTTC. This translates into CATSSPRGYYEQYF.

The chain employs TRBV2 and TRBJ2-2; 12 bases align to TRBD2. The CDR3 sequence is 17 residues long. The germline V gene has CDR1 SNHLY and CDR2 FYNNEI. The V and J ends lost 4 bases and 1 base, in that order; junction bases with no gene match: 4. The chain's CDR3 is CASSVPSGGVNTGELFF. DNA of the CDR3: TGTGCCAGCAGTGTCCCTAGCGGGGGGGTGAACACCGGGGAGCTGTTTTTT. The entire variable domain, with the rest obtained from reference TRBV2 and TRBJ2-2, is as follows: EPEVTQTPSHQVTQMGQEVILRCVPISNHLYFYWYRQILGQKVEFLVSFYNNEISEKSEIFDDQFSVERPDGSNFTLKIRSTKLEDSAMYFCASSVPSGGVNTGELFFGEGSRLTVL.

V and J are TRBV7-9 and TRBJ2-7; tentatively, D is TRBD2 (6 bases). Germline CDR1 SEHNR, CDR2 FQNEAQ (reference sequence). V was trimmed by 0 bases and J by 5 bases, leaving 11 bases between them. The CDR3 sequence is 14 residues long. The CDR3 loop is CASSLAEGMNEQYF. The CDR3 nucleotides are TGTGCCAGCAGCTTAGCGGAGGGGATGAACGAGCAGTACTTC.

This clone appeared a single time. This rearrangement joins TRBV11-2 to TRBJ1-1; 7 nucleotides line up with TRBD1. Germline V gene lookup returns CDR1 SGHAT and CDR2 FQNNGV. Trimming at V came to 3 bases and at J to 0 bases, leaving 1 base not matched to a gene. The CDR3 loop spans 14 amino acids. The CDR3 bases are TGTGCCAGCAGCTTCGGACAGGTGAACACTGAAGCTTTCTTT. Translating gives CASSFGQVNTEAFF.

The gene calls are TRBV4-3 and TRBJ2-1; 7 bases line up with TRBD1. Germline V CDR1 and CDR2: LGHNA, YSLEER. With 1 base clipped from V and 8 bases from J, the junction kept 5 bases outside the gene matches. This CDR3 spans 14 amino acids. For the CDR3, the DNA is TGCGCCAGCAGCCAAGGGACAGGCATCGATGAGCAGTTCTTC. It yields the protein CASSQGTGIDEQFF.

This chain uses TRBV28 with TRBJ1-2; the D is unclear. CDR1 MDHEN and CDR2 SYDVKM come from the germline V gene. Trimming took off 3 bases at V and 0 bases at J, with 11 bases between the two ends. The CDR3 sequence is 15 residues long. In DNA form, the CDR3 reads TGTGCCAGCAGTTTTACCGGGAATACTAACTATGGCTACACCTTC. Translated, it gives CASSFTGNTNYGYTF.

This chain links TRBV6-5 with TRBJ1-2; D possibly corresponds to TRBD1 (6 bases). Germline loops: CDR1 MNHEY, CDR2 SVGAGI. Between the trimmed V and J ends, which lost 5 bases and 3 bases, there was a span of 10 bases. The CDR3 consists of 13 residues. The DNA of the CDR3 is TGTGCCAGCAGTCGAGGGGGGGACTATGGCTACACCTTC. This sequence encodes CASSRGGDYGYTF.

The chain uses TRBV4-2 and TRBJ2-7; TRBD1 matches 10 bases. The V gene's germline CDR1 is LGHNA and CDR2 YNFKEQ. The ends lost 0 bases at V and 2 bases at J; junction bases unmatched: 13. The CDR3 is 19 residues long. The CDR3 sequence: CASSQEGPKGQGLTYEQYF. The CDR3 DNA reads TGTGCCAGCAGCCAAGAGGGGCCCAAGGGACAGGGGTTGACCTACGAGCAGTACTTC.

This clone turned up a few times. V usage is TRBV7-9 and J usage is TRBJ1-4; D is uncertain. Germline CDR1 reads SEHNR; CDR2 reads FQNEAQ (reference sequence). V lost 6 bases and J lost 7, with 15 bases in between. The CDR3 is made up of 14 amino acids. The CDR3 nucleotides are TGTGCCAGCAGTCCAGCGCTGGTCGGTGAAAAACTGTTTTTT. Encoded protein: CASSPALVGEKLFF.

The chain uses TRBV27 and TRBJ2-7; D gene uncertain. The V and J ends lost 0 bases and 0 bases respectively, with 9 bases between them. Germline V lookup: CDR1 MNHEY, CDR2 SMNVEV (reference sequence). The CDR3 length is 15 residues. The DNA for the CDR3 is TGTGCCAGCAGTTTATCTTACAGAAACTCCTACGAGCAGTACTTC. Encoded protein: CASSLSYRNSYEQYF.

The chain carries TRBV27 and TRBJ1-5; D gene ambiguous. From germline, CDR1 is MNHEY and CDR2 SMNVEV (reference sequence). V was cut by 4 bases and J by 4 bases, with 11 bases left in between. CDR3 length: 14 residues. The CDR3 sequence: CASSSSVRNQPQHF. The CDR3 DNA reads TGTGCCAGCAGTTCTAGCGTACGGAATCAGCCCCAGCATTTT.

J is TRBJ2-3 and V is TRBV10-1; the D gene is possibly TRBD2 (7 bases). This CDR3 is 13 amino acids long. Between the trimmed V and J ends, which lost 8 bases and 0 bases, there was a span of 9 bases. CDR1 is WNHNN and CDR2 is SYGVQD in the germline V gene (reference sequence). In DNA, the CDR3 is TGCGCCAGCTCGGGGGGCAGCACAGATACGCAGTATTTT. Amino acids: CASSGGSTDTQYF.

The chain joins TRBV19 to TRBJ2-7; no reliable D call. V lost 5 bases and J lost 0, with 11 bases in between. The CDR3 covers 14 residues. Germline lookup yields CDR1 LNHDA and CDR2 SQIVND (reference sequence). The CDR3 spells CASSSSLSSYEQYF. The CDR3 nucleotides read TGTGCCAGTAGTTCGTCACTGAGCTCCTACGAGCAGTACTTC.

Here the CDR3 DNA reads TGTGCCAGCAGCACTGACAGCTCTGGAAACACCATATATTTT. It encodes CASSTDSSGNTIYF. This rearrangement joins TRBV9 to TRBJ1-3; D is perhaps TRBD1 (5 bases). The V end lost 4 bases, the J end lost 0 bases, and 8 bases lay between the germline ends. Germline lookup yields CDR1 SGDLS and CDR2 YYNGEE. This CDR3 is built from 14 residues.

In this sample, this clone turned up a few times. The V gene is TRBV7-9, the J gene TRBJ1-2; D is undetermined. The V gene's germline CDR1 is SEHNR and CDR2 FQNEAQ (reference sequence). With 0 bases removed from V and 0 bases from J, the gap between germline ends came to 5 bases. The CDR3 length is 14 residues. CDR3 amino acids: CASSLAVPNYGYTF. The CDR3 coding sequence is TGTGCCAGCAGCTTAGCGGTCCCTAACTATGGCTACACCTTC.

This chain joins TRBV29-1 and TRBJ1-2; no firm D call. CDR1 SQVTM and CDR2 ANQGSEA come from the germline V gene. Trimming cost V 3 bases and J 4 bases, with 9 bases left between them. This CDR3 has 12 amino acids. The CDR3 DNA reads as TGCAGCGTTGAGGGCATGTCCTATGGCTACACCTTC. Translated, it gives CSVEGMSYGYTF.

V usage is TRBV5-6 and J usage is TRBJ2-2, with TRBD1 as a possible D gene (5 bases). Germline V gene sequence: CDR1 SGHDT, CDR2 YYEEEE. V shed 1 base and J shed 2 bases, with 15 bases lying between them. This CDR3 has 17 residues. CDR3 sequence (DNA): TGTGCCAGCAGCTTGTCCCAGAGGACACCCAACACCGGGGAGCTGTTTTTT. It codes for CASSLSQRTPNTGELFF.